Below are 23 T cell receptor beta chains sequenced from a single sample in a study of control samples from healthy donors and cancer patients. Measured with immunoSEQ multiplex PCR; TCRdb has only the in-frame clones, and not every one. The top ten hold 5.5% to 9% of the sample, which has some 150,000 clones, about 89% seen once. Sequencing was performed on blood. The receptors shown here come from a man between 18 and 35 years old in good health.

V gene TRBV19 combines with J gene TRBJ2-7; 12 bases align to TRBD2. CDR1 is LNHDA, CDR2 SQIVND, per germline (reference sequence). This CDR3 spans 14 amino acids. The V segment lost 6 bases and the J segment 1 base; nucleotides outside the gene matches: 1. This chain's CDR3 is CASRLAGGSYEQYF. The CDR3 DNA reads TGTGCCAGTAGACTAGCGGGGGGTTCCTACGAGCAGTACTTC.

The rearrangement joins TRBV3-1 (or the pseudogene TRBV3-2) to TRBJ2-5; no definite D call. V was shortened by 0 bases and J by 0 bases, with 14 bases between the two germline ends. Germline V gives CDR1 LGHDT, CDR2 YNNKEL (reference sequence). The CDR3 loop spans 17 amino acids. The CDR3 DNA reads TGTGCCAGCAGCCAAGAGGTCCCCGGGCAGAACCAAGAGACCCAGTACTTC. Its protein product is CASSQEVPGQNQETQYF.

This chain uses TRBV7-9 with TRBJ1-1, with a possible D match to TRBD1 (5 bases). The V and J ends lost 3 bases and 10 bases respectively, with 18 bases between them. CDR1 and CDR2 (germline): SEHNR, FQNEAQ (reference sequence). CDR3 size: 14 residues. The CDR3 region has the DNA TGTGCCAGCAGCTTTTCGTTTGGGGGTTACGTAGCTTTCTTT. Protein sequence: CASSFSFGGYVAFF.

V is TRBV5-4 and J is TRBJ2-1, with 13 bases aligning to TRBD2. Germline V gene data show CDR1 as SGHNT and CDR2 as YYREEE (reference sequence). The trim removed 4 bases at V and 7 bases at J, leaving 8 bases unmatched. The CDR3 consists of 16 residues. CDR3 region: CASSALLAGGANEQFF. In DNA form, the CDR3 reads TGTGCCAGCAGCGCCCTACTAGCGGGGGGGGCGAATGAGCAGTTCTTC.

The chain uses TRBV5-1 and TRBJ1-1, with TRBD1 matching 7 bases. V lost 3 bases to trimming and J lost 4 bases; unmatched junction nucleotides: 9. Germline CDR1 is SGHRS and CDR2 is YFSETQ. CDR3 length: 15 residues. In DNA form, the CDR3 reads TGCGCCAGCAGCTCGATGACAGGGACGGCCACTGAAGCTTTCTTT. Amino acids: CASSSMTGTATEAFF.

The rearrangement joins TRBV29-1 to TRBJ2-7; the match to TRBD1 covers 9 bases. Germline V lookup: CDR1 SQVTM, CDR2 ANQGSEA. V shed 1 base, J shed 6 bases, and the junction held 4 bases outside the gene matches. The CDR3 contains 13 residues. This chain's CDR3 is CSVEVDRGLEQYF. The CDR3 nucleotides read TGCAGCGTTGAAGTGGACAGGGGTCTCGAGCAGTACTTC.

This clone occurred a few times. The gene calls are TRBV9 and TRBJ2-7, with D unclear. Trimming shortened V by 0 bases and J by 6 bases, and 16 bases separated the two germline ends. The germline V gene has CDR1 SGDLS and CDR2 YYNGEE. This CDR3 comprises 15 residues. This CDR3 is CASSVDQRTFLEQYF. The CDR3 nucleotides are TGTGCCAGCAGCGTAGATCAGAGAACCTTTCTCGAGCAGTACTTC.

The table lists this clone with a count of one. The J gene is TRBJ2-2, the V gene TRBV12-3 or TRBV12-4; unclear D gene. There are 13 residues in the CDR3. V dropped 5 bases and J dropped 2 bases, with 6 bases sitting between them. CDR3 DNA: TGTGCCAGCAGTCCCCATAACACCGGGGAGCTGTTTTTT. This gives the protein CASSPHNTGELFF.

This chain connects TRBV30 to TRBJ2-2; TRBD2 matches at 7 bases. CDR1 GTSNPN and CDR2 SVGIG come from the germline V gene (reference sequence). CDR3 length: 14 residues. Trimming at V came to 5 bases and at J to 3 bases, leaving 6 bases not matched to a gene. CDR3 region: CAWGRLAYTGELFF. The CDR3 DNA is TGTGCCTGGGGAAGACTAGCCTACACCGGGGAGCTGTTTTTT. Based on the CDR3 plus reference TRBV30 and TRBJ2-2, the full variable domain is SQTIHQWPATLVQPVGSPLSLECTVEGTSNPNLYWYRQAAGRGLQLLFYSVGIGQISSEVPQNLSASRPQDRQFILSSKKLLLSDSGFYLCAWGRLAYTGELFFGEGSRLTVL.

This chain connects TRBV6-2 or TRBV6-3 to TRBJ2-4; D gene uncertain. V lost 4 bases, J lost 8 bases, and 21 bases lay in between. Germline CDR1 is MNHEY and CDR2 is SVGEGT. CDR3 length: 16 residues. The CDR3 is CASSFSNSVGNDIQYF. For the CDR3, the DNA is TGTGCCAGCAGTTTCTCGAACTCGGTGGGTAATGACATTCAGTACTTC.

The chain combines TRBV19 with TRBJ2-1; D is unresolved. CDR3 length equals 12 residues. CDR1 is LNHDA and CDR2 is SQIVND in the germline V gene (reference sequence). With 4 bases removed from V and 8 bases from J, the gap between germline ends came to 9 bases. CDR3 protein: CASSTLSYEQFF. The CDR3 region has the DNA TGTGCCAGTAGTACCCTGAGCTATGAGCAGTTCTTC.

The chain uses TRBV14 and TRBJ1-1, with D perhaps TRBD1 (6 bases). This CDR3 has 17 residues. Trimming removed 3 bases from V and 7 bases from J, with 24 bases in between. Germline V lookup: CDR1 SGHDN, CDR2 FVKESK. This chain's CDR3 is CASSQDHVPGQRHEAFF. The DNA of the CDR3 is TGTGCCAGCAGCCAGGATCACGTTCCGGGACAACGTCATGAAGCTTTCTTT.

The chain uses TRBV27 and TRBJ2-7; no firm D call. The CDR3 extends over 14 amino acids. Germline V CDR1 and CDR2: MNHEY, SMNVEV (reference sequence). With 2 bases removed from V and 8 bases from J, the gap between germline ends came to 16 bases. The CDR3 loop is CASSLISSDTKQYF. The CDR3 DNA is TGTGCCAGCAGTTTAATTAGCTCCGATACAAAGCAGTACTTC.

This chain uses TRBV11-3 with TRBJ2-1; D is possibly TRBD1 or TRBD2 (5 bases each). CDR1 SGHNT and CDR2 YENEEA come from the germline V gene. With 1 base removed from V and 3 bases from J, the gap between germline ends came to 7 bases. The CDR3 loop spans 14 amino acids. The CDR3 is CASSLGGSYNEQFF. The CDR3 bases are TGTGCCAGCAGCTTAGGGGGGAGCTACAATGAGCAGTTCTTC.

The chain links TRBV6-6 to TRBJ2-3, with 14 positions matching TRBD2. V dropped 5 bases and J dropped 4; count of bases not matched to a gene: 5. The CDR3 runs to 16 residues. The V gene's germline CDR1 is MNHNY and CDR2 SVGAGI (reference sequence). In nucleotides, the CDR3 is TGTGCCAGCAGTCCCGGGACTAGCGGGAGCGCAGATACGCAGTATTTT. Translation: CASSPGTSGSADTQYF.

The chain couples TRBV6-2 or TRBV6-3 to TRBJ1-2; 9 bases agree with TRBD1. Per the germline V gene, CDR1 is MNHEY and CDR2 is SVGEGT. This CDR3 region has 14 residues. V dropped 5 bases and J dropped 6; count of bases not matched to a gene: 7. CDR3 DNA sequence: TGTGCCAGCAGTGGAACAGGGGGCCTTGATGGCTACACCTTC. Translated: CASSGTGGLDGYTF.

This clone was detected only once. This chain uses TRBV5-5 with TRBJ2-7; D perhaps matches TRBD2 (7 bases). The CDR3 is made up of 18 amino acids. Trimming stripped 2 bases from V and 4 bases from J, with 25 bases between. CDR1 is SGHKS, CDR2 YYEKEE, per germline (reference sequence). CDR3 in amino acids: CASSLQQGGPGAIYEQYF. CDR3 in DNA: TGTGCCAGCAGCTTACAACAGGGAGGGCCAGGGGCGATATACGAGCAGTACTTC.

CDR3 nucleotide sequence: TGTGCCAGCAGCGGTGGGGCCGGACGTAATGAAAAACTGTTTTTT. Its protein product is CASSGGAGRNEKLFF. The chain joins TRBV9 to TRBJ1-4; D is possibly TRBD1 (5 bases). V lost 3 bases to trimming and J lost 4 bases, with 13 bases between them. Per germline, CDR1 SGDLS and CDR2 YYNGEE. The CDR3 length is 15 residues.

The chain uses TRBV7-9 and TRBJ1-1; D ambiguous. Germline assignment: CDR1 SEHNR and CDR2 FQNEAQ (reference sequence). The CDR3 has 13 amino acids. The V and J ends lost 8 bases and 6 bases respectively, with 16 bases between them. The CDR3 sequence is CASFPGTGPEAFF. The CDR3 coding sequence is TGTGCCAGCTTTCCAGGCACGGGCCCTGAAGCTTTCTTT.

The J gene is TRBJ1-2, the V gene TRBV6-2 or TRBV6-3, with D hard to call. Germline V gene lookup returns CDR1 MNHEY and CDR2 SVGEGT. The CDR3 covers 13 residues. V was clipped by 6 bases and J by 2 bases, with 10 bases between them. CDR3 DNA: TGTGCCAGCAGCCCAAACGAGAACTATGGCTACACCTTC. Translation: CASSPNENYGYTF.

V is TRBV7-9 and J is TRBJ2-1; D remains unclear. Germline V lookup: CDR1 SEHNR, CDR2 FQNEAQ (reference sequence). The CDR3 runs to 13 residues. With 2 bases removed from V and 6 bases from J, the gap between germline ends came to 8 bases. The CDR3 DNA reads as TGTGCCAGCAGCTTATTATCCGGCAATGAGCAGTTCTTC. Its translation: CASSLLSGNEQFF.

This chain connects TRBV27 to TRBJ2-3, with 12 nucleotides matching TRBD2. Germline CDR1 MNHEY, CDR2 SMNVEV (reference sequence). V lost 5 bases, J lost 2 bases, and 5 bases stayed unmatched. The CDR3 sequence is 16 residues long. DNA of the CDR3: TGTGCCAGCAGTCCACGGACTAGCGGGGACACAGATACGCAGTATTTT. Protein sequence: CASSPRTSGDTDTQYF.

The rearrangement links TRBV24-1 to TRBJ2-1; no reliable D call. V lost 3 bases and J lost 8, with 4 bases in between. This CDR3 contains 11 residues. Germline V lookup: CDR1 KGHDR, CDR2 SFDVKD. The CDR3, as DNA: TGTGCCACCAGTGATGTGGATGAGCAGTTCTTC. It codes for CATSDVDEQFF.